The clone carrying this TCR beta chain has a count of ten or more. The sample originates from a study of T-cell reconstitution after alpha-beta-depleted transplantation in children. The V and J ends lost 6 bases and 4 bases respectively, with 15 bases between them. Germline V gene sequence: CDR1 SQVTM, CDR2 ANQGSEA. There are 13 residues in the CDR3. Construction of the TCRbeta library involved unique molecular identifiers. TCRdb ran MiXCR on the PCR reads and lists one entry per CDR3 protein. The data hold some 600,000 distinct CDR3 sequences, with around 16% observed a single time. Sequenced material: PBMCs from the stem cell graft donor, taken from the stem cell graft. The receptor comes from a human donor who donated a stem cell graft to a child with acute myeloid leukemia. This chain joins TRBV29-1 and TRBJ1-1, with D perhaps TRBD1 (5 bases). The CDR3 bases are TGCAGCGTCCCCCCTTGGGGCGGCACTGAAGCTTTCTTT. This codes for CSVPPWGGTEAFF.